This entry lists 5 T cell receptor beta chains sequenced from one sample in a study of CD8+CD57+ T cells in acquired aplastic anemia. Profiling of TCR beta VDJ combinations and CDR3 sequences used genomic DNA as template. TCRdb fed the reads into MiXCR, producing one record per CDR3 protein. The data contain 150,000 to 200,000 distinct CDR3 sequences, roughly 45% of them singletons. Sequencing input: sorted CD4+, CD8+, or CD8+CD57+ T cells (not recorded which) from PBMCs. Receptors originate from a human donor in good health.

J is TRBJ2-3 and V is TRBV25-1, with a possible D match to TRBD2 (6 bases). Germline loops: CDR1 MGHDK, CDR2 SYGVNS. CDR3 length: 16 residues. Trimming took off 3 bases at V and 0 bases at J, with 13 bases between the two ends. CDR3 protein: CASSDPRSGSTDTQYF. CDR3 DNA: TGTGCCAGCAGTGATCCCCGGAGCGGGAGCACAGATACGCAGTATTTT.

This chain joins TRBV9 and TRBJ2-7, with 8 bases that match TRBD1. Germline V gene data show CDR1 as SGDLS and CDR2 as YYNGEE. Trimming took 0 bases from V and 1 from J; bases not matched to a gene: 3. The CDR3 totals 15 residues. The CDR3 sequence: CASSVGTGNSYEQYF. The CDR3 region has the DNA TGTGCCAGCAGCGTAGGGACAGGGAATTCCTACGAGCAGTACTTC.

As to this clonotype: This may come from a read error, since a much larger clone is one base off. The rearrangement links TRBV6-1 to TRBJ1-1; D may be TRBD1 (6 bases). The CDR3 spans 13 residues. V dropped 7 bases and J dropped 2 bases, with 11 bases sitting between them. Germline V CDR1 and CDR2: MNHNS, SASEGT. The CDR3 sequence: CASKKTGNTEAFF. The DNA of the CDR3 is TGTGCCAGCAAGAAGACAGGTAACACTGAAGCTTTCTTT.

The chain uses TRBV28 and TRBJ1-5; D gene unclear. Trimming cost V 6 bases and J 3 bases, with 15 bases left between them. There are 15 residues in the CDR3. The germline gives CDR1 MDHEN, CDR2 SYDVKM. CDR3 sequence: CASSPSMGINQPQHF. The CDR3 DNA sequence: TGTGCCAGCAGCCCCTCTATGGGTATCAATCAGCCCCAGCATTTT.

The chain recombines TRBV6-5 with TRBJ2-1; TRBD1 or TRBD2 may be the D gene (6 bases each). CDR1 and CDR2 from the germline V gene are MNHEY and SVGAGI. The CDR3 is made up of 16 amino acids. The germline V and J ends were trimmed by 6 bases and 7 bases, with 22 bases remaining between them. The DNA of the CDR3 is TGTGCCAGCAGCTTCAGTATAGGGGGGCCAATGAATGAGCAGTTCTTC. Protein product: CASSFSIGGPMNEQFF.